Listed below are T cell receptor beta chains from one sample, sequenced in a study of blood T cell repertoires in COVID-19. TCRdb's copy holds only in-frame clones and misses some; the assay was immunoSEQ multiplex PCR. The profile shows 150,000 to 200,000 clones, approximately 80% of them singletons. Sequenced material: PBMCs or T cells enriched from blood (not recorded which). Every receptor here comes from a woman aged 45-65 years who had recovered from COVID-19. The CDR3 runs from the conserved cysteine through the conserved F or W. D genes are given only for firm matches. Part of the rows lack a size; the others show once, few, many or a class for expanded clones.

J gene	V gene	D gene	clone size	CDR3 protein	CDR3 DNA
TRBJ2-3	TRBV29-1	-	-	CSVVDSGDTQYF	TGCAGCGTTGTAGACAGTGGAGATACGCAGTATTTT
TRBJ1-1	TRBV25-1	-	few	CASSEYRGEWTEAFF	TGTGCCAGCAGTGAATATCGGGGGGAGTGGACTGAAGCTTTCTTT
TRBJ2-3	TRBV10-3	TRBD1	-	CAISADRGRDTQYF	TGTGCCATCAGTGCCGACAGGGGGAGGGATACGCAGTATTTT
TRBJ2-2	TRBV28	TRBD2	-	CASSYPGTSGRWGELFF	TGTGCCAGCAGTTACCCCGGGACTAGCGGGAGGTGGGGGGAGCTGTTTTTT
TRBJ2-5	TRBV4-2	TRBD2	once	CASSLTPGLAGGPGETQYF	TGTGCCAGCAGCTTGACGCCGGGACTAGCGGGAGGGCCAGGGGAGACCCAGTACTTC
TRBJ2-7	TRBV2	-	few	CASRVKAYSTYEQYF	TGTGCCAGCAGGGTCAAAGCCTATTCCACCTACGAGCAGTACTTC
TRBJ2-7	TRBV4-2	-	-	CASSQTGDLGHYF	TGTGCCAGCAGCCAAACTGGGGATTTGGGACACTACTTC
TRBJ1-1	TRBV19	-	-	CASSTSRGNTEAFF	TGTGCCAGTAGTACGTCCAGGGGGAACACTGAAGCTTTCTTT
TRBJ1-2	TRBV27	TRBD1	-	CASSPGYRGNYGYTF	TGTGCCAGCAGTCCCGGGTACAGGGGAAACTATGGCTACACCTTC
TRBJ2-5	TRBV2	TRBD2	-	CASSVGGRARETQYF	TGTGCCAGCAGTGTGGGCGGGAGGGCTCGGGAGACCCAGTACTTC
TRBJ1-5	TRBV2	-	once	CASSEKGELNQPQHF	TGTGCCAGCAGTGAAAAGGGAGAACTCAATCAGCCCCAGCATTTT
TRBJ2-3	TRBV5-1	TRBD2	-	CASSQGTSGSWRRDTQYF	TGCGCCAGCAGCCAGGGGACTAGCGGGAGTTGGAGGAGGGATACGCAGTATTTT
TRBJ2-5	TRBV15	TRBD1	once	CATARDREVETQYF	TGTGCCACCGCCCGGGACAGGGAGGTCGAGACCCAGTACTTC
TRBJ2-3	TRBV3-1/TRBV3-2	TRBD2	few	CASSQLGGSTQYF	TGTGCCAGCAGCCAGCTCGGCGGGAGTACGCAGTATTTT
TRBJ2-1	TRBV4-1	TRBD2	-	CASSQVGLAADIRDNEQFF	TGCGCCAGCAGCCAAGTAGGGCTAGCGGCGGACATTCGGGACAATGAGCAGTTCTTC
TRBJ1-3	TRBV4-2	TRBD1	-	CASSQVSGTGEGNTIYF	TGTGCCAGCAGCCAAGTGTCCGGGACAGGGGAGGGAAACACCATATATTTT
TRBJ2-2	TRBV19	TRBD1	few	CASSPGTGGAGRGGRELFF	TGTGCCAGTAGTCCGGGGACAGGGGGCGCCGGTCGCGGCGGAAGGGAGCTGTTTTTT
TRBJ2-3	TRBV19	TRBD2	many	CASKVGSGARTDTQYF	TGTGCCAGTAAGGTTGGTAGCGGGGCCCGCACAGATACGCAGTATTTT
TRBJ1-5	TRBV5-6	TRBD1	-	CASSLTGDQPQHF	TGTGCCAGCAGCTTAACAGGGGATCAGCCCCAGCATTTT
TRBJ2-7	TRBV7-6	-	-	CARAEGHGYEQYF	TGTGCCCGCGCCGAGGGACACGGCTACGAGCAGTACTTC
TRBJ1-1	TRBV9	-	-	CASSPFEGEQNTEAFF	TGTGCCAGCAGCCCCTTTGAGGGGGAACAGAACACTGAAGCTTTCTTT
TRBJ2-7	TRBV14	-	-	CASSQDSRTTREQYF	TGTGCCAGCAGCCAAGATTCCAGGACGACTAGGGAGCAGTACTTC
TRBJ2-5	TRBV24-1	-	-	CATKGGGQETQYF	TGTGCCACCAAGGGTGGAGGGCAAGAGACCCAGTACTTC
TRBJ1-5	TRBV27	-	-	CASSSINRVNQPQHF	TGTGCCAGCAGTTCAATCAACAGGGTCAATCAGCCCCAGCATTTT
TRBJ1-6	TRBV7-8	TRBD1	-	CASSWGQGNSPLHF	TGTGCCAGCAGCTGGGGACAGGGGAATTCACCCCTCCACTTT
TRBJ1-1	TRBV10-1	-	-	CASRGQMNTEAFF	TGCGCCAGCCGAGGACAGATGAACACTGAAGCTTTCTTT
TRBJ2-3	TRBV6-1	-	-	CASSEARGDRSTDTQYF	TGTGCCAGCAGTGAGGCAAGGGGGGACAGAAGCACAGATACGCAGTATTTT
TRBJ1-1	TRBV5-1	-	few	CASADLTSNTEAFF	TGCGCCAGCGCGGATCTAACAAGTAACACTGAAGCTTTCTTT
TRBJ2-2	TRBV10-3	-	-	CATGEVTGELFF	TGTGCCACCGGGGAGGTTACCGGGGAGCTGTTTTTT
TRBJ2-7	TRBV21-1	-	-	CASSNRGGDFARGGEQYF	TGTGCCAGCAGCAACCGTGGTGGGGACTTTGCTCGGGGAGGAGAGCAGTACTTC
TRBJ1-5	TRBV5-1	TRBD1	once	CASSPPRGRDRVVNQPQHF	TGCGCCAGCAGCCCACCACGGGGCAGGGACAGGGTCGTCAATCAGCCCCAGCATTTT
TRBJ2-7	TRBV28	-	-	CASSVPQGEEQYF	TGTGCCAGCAGTGTGCCCCAGGGCGAAGAGCAGTACTTC
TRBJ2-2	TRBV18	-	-	CASSLNTGELFF	TGTGCCAGCTCTCTAAACACCGGGGAGCTGTTTTTT
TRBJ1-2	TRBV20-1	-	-	CSAPGPYGYTF	TGCAGTGCTCCAGGTCCTTATGGCTACACCTTC
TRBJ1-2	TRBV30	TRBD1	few	CAWDRANYGYTF	TGTGCCTGGGACAGGGCAAACTATGGCTACACCTTC
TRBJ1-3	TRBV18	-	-	CASSPGQGSGNTIYF	TGTGCCAGCTCACCGGGGCAGGGCTCTGGAAACACCATATATTTT
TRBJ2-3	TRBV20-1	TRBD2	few	CSASVAGGTDTQYF	TGCAGTGCTAGTGTGGCGGGGGGCACAGATACGCAGTATTTT
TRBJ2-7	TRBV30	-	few	CAWSVNQGYYEQYF	TGTGCCTGGAGTGTAAACCAGGGATACTACGAGCAGTACTTC
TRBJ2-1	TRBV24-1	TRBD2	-	CATSVAGANNEQFF	TGTGCCACCAGCGTAGCGGGAGCTAATAATGAGCAGTTCTTC
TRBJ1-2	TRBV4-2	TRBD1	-	CASSLQGDYGYTF	TGTGCCAGCAGTCTACAGGGGGACTATGGCTACACCTTC
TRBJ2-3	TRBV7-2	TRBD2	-	CASKASGSGADTQYF	TGTGCCAGCAAAGCTAGCGGGAGTGGCGCAGATACGCAGTATTTT
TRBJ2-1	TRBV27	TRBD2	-	CASSLSLAGRNEQFF	TGTGCCAGCAGTTTATCACTAGCGGGAAGGAATGAGCAGTTCTTC